The sample holds many counts of the clone carrying this T cell receptor (beta chain). Its antigen is not known. The sample is drawn from a study of breast tumors, draining lymph nodes, adjacent tissues. Findings and caveats of the study: Compared with lymph nodes, tumors were less diverse; compared with nontumor tissue, more. Tumor and nontumor repertoires were significantly more similar in luminal-like than in basal-like breast cancer.

With 7 bases clipped from V and 4 bases from J, the junction kept 6 bases outside the gene matches. The CDR3 consists of 13 residues. Germline CDR1 SQVTM, CDR2 ANQGSEA. Axillary draining lymph nodes of breast cancer patients supplied the node samples. Using its own MiXCR run on the multiplex PCR reads, TCRdb lists one record per CDR3 protein. The sample yields roughly 80,000 distinct CDR3 sequences, 15% to 20% seen once. Specimen: axillary lymph node tissue. The clonotype originates from a female donor with breast cancer. Some clones in this sample may be carry-over from other donors' samples. J is TRBJ1-4 and V is TRBV29-1; TRBD1 matches 7 bases. The CDR3: CSARQGFNEKLFF. The CDR3 bases are TGCAGCGCTAGACAGGGCTTTAATGAAAAACTGTTTTTT.